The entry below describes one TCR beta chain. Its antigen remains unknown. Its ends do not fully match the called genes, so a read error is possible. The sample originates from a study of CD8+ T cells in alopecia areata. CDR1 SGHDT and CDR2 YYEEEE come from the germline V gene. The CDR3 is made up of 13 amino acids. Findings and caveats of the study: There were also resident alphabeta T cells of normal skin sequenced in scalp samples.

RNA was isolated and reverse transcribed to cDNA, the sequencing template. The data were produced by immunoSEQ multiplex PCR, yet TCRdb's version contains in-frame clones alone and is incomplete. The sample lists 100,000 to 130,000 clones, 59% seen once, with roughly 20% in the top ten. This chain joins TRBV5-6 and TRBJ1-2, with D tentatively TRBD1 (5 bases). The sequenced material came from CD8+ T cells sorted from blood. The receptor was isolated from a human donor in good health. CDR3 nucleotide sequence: TGTGCCAGCAGCTCCGTGTCGCAGGGCTACGGCTCCTTC. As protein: CASSSVSQGYGSF.